Listed below are T cell receptor beta chains from one sample, sequenced in a study of T cell responses to AZD1222 COVID-19 vaccine. Libraries were prepared by immunoSEQ multiplex PCR; TCRdb keeps only in-frame clonotypes and omits some of them. The table shows about 100,000 clones, with approximately 90% occurring only once. The starting material was peripheral blood, obtained 28 days after the second AZD1222 dose. The receptors derive from an adult who received the AZD1222 COVID-19 vaccine. CDR3s leave out the opening cysteine and the closing phenylalanine or tryptophan.

J gene: TRBJ1-5
V gene: TRBV6-5
CDR3 protein: ASSYGTGQNQPQH

J gene: TRBJ2-1
V gene: TRBV27
CDR3 protein: ASSLLSSGRASWFHNEQF

J gene: TRBJ2-7
V gene: TRBV5-6
CDR3 protein: ASSSPSGRYSYEQY

J gene: TRBJ1-1
V gene: TRBV6-5
CDR3 protein: ASTSYLGTEAF

J gene: TRBJ2-1
V gene: TRBV6-1
CDR3 protein: ASRKAAISYNEQF

J gene: TRBJ2-7
V gene: TRBV28
CDR3 protein: ASSLGASGTNYEQY

J gene: TRBJ1-2
V gene: TRBV7-9
CDR3 protein: ASSFTLRGNYGYT

J gene: TRBJ1-1
V gene: TRBV13
CDR3 protein: ASSTRPDTEAF

J gene: TRBJ1-2
V gene: TRBV28
CDR3 protein: ASSITGGPFLYGYT

J gene: TRBJ1-1
V gene: TRBV5-1
CDR3 protein: ASSPREGRRTEAF

J gene: TRBJ1-1
V gene: TRBV7-9
CDR3 protein: ASSPSHANTEAF

J gene: TRBJ2-7
V gene: TRBV2
CDR3 protein: ASSGDSYEQY

J gene: TRBJ2-4
V gene: TRBV27
CDR3 protein: ASRLNRDYNIQY

J gene: TRBJ1-5
V gene: TRBV19
CDR3 protein: ASSPDGLYSNQPQH

J gene: TRBJ1-4
V gene: TRBV10-1
CDR3 protein: ASTGRLVVILF

J gene: TRBJ1-3
V gene: TRBV25-1
CDR3 protein: ASSEGGLSGNTIY

J gene: TRBJ1-5
V gene: TRBV28
CDR3 protein: ASIGTGTLGPQH

J gene: TRBJ2-1
V gene: TRBV29-1
CDR3 protein: SVPLGNPWDEQF

J gene: TRBJ2-7
V gene: TRBV7-8
CDR3 protein: ASSPRVGEDEQY

J gene: TRBJ2-1
V gene: TRBV5-1
CDR3 protein: ASSLELLTYNEQF

J gene: TRBJ1-4
V gene: TRBV28
CDR3 protein: ASSLQGGNEKLF

J gene: TRBJ1-1
V gene: TRBV6-4
CDR3 protein: ASRVTRGVVTEAF

J gene: TRBJ1-1
V gene: TRBV9
CDR3 protein: ASSGPTGRTEAF

J gene: TRBJ2-4
V gene: TRBV15
CDR3 protein: ATSRNQIGGKNIQY

J gene: TRBJ2-7
V gene: TRBV27
CDR3 protein: ASSRRLAGGLYEQY

J gene: TRBJ2-1
V gene: TRBV7-9
CDR3 protein: ASSPGLAGGNEQF